The 27 T cell receptor beta chains below were found in one sample sequenced in a study of neurological immune-mediated disorders. A single record per CDR3 protein comes from TCRdb applying MiXCR to the 5' RACE reads. The table includes about 66,000 distinct CDR3 sequences, 3% to 4% detected once. The sequencing input was PBMCs. These receptor sequences come from a man aged 35 to 55 with multiple sclerosis.

This clonotype has a count of ten or more. J is TRBJ1-6 and V is TRBV6-1; 10 nucleotides align to TRBD1. The junction had 0 bases not matched to a gene; V was cut back by 9 bases and J by 7 bases. This CDR3 has 12 residues. Germline V gene sequence: CDR1 MNHNS, CDR2 SASEGT. The CDR3 DNA sequence: TGTGCCAGGGGACAGGGGAATTCACCCCTCCACTTT. It specifies CARGQGNSPLHF.

The rearrangement joins TRBV6-5 to TRBJ2-2; a weak D match, TRBD2 (6 bases). The CDR3 runs to 16 residues. Deletions cut 2 bases from V and 4 bases from J, with 14 bases between. Germline CDR1 reads MNHEY; CDR2 reads SVGAGI. CDR3 bases: TGTGCCAGCAGTTACATGTCAGGGAGGTCCACCGGGGAGCTGTTTTTT. Amino acid sequence: CASSYMSGRSTGELFF.

This clonotype was recorded many times. The chain carries TRBV2 and TRBJ2-7, with a possible D match to TRBD2 (5 bases). The germline CDR1 and CDR2 sequences are SNHLY and FYNNEI. The CDR3 has 14 residues. V dropped 2 bases and J dropped 2 bases, with 10 bases sitting between them. CDR3 bases: TGTGCCAGCAGTGAAAGGACTGCTGCCTACGAGCAGTACTTC. This translates into CASSERTAAYEQYF.

This clonotype was picked up many times. The chain links TRBV4-1 to TRBJ1-1; D perhaps matches TRBD1 (6 bases). This CDR3 is built from 15 residues. Trimming took off 1 base at V and 3 bases at J, with 12 bases between the two ends. Germline V lookup: CDR1 MGHRA, CDR2 YSYEKL. The CDR3 protein is CASSQGQVSDTEAFF. The CDR3 DNA sequence: TGCGCCAGCAGCCAAGGACAGGTCTCGGACACTGAAGCTTTCTTT.

This clonotype turned up a few times. A much larger clone differs by one base, so this may be a read error. The chain employs TRBV20-1 and TRBJ1-3; no clear D. The CDR3 extends over 12 amino acids. Per germline, CDR1 DFQATT and CDR2 SNEGSKA (reference sequence). The CDR3 DNA follows: TGCAGTGCTGGGAAGGGTGGAAAAACCATATATTTT. Translating it yields CSAGKGGKTIYF.

This clonotype was recorded at least ten times. The chain combines TRBV12-3 or TRBV12-4 with TRBJ2-5, with TRBD1 matching 8 bases. The V segment lost 6 bases and the J segment 4 bases; nucleotides outside the gene matches: 7. The CDR3 totals 14 residues. CDR3 amino acids: CASSPDRGGETQYF. CDR3 bases: TGTGCCAGCAGCCCCGACAGGGGAGGAGAGACCCAGTACTTC.

The chain employs TRBV16 and TRBJ2-3; 9 nucleotides line up with TRBD2. Germline V gene data show CDR1 as KGHSY and CDR2 as FQNENV. The V and J ends lost 2 bases and 5 bases, in that order; junction bases with no gene match: 2. CDR3 size: 14 residues. The DNA of the CDR3 is TGTGCCAGCAGCCAAACACTAGCGGGAGATACGCAGTATTTT. This codes for CASSQTLAGDTQYF.

The sample holds many counts of this clonotype. V and J are TRBV6-6 and TRBJ2-2; the match to TRBD1 covers 9 bases. V dropped 5 bases and J dropped 5; count of bases not matched to a gene: 12. Germline lookup yields CDR1 MNHNY and CDR2 SVGAGI (reference sequence). The CDR3 has 17 residues. CDR3 sequence: CASSPLPGQGRTGELFF. The CDR3 nucleotides are TGTGCCAGCAGTCCTCTTCCGGGACAGGGACGTACCGGGGAGCTGTTTTTT.

This clonotype showed up just a few times. This may arise from a read error, as a much more abundant clone is one base away. The chain recombines TRBV3-1 with TRBJ2-2, with D unresolved. V was shortened by 1 base and J by 1 base, with 19 bases between the two germline ends. The CDR3 is 19 amino acids. CDR1 and CDR2 from the germline V gene are LGHDT and YNNKEL (reference sequence). The CDR3 spells CASSQGFSRNHENTGELFF. The CDR3 region has the DNA TGTGCCAGCAGCCAAGGGTTTTCCAGGAATCACGAGAACACCGGGGAGCTGTTTTTT.

This clonotype showed up many times. This chain connects TRBV20-1 to TRBJ1-5; D unclear. Deletions cut 1 base from V and 1 base from J, with 5 bases between. The germline CDR1 and CDR2 sequences are DFQATT and SNEGSKA (reference sequence). The CDR3 length is 13 residues. As DNA, the CDR3 is TGCAGTGCTAGAGGACGGAGCAATCAGCCCCAGCATTTT. This codes for CSARGRSNQPQHF.

In this sample, this clonotype turned up many times. The J gene is TRBJ2-6, the V gene TRBV6-5, with 7 nucleotides matching TRBD1. Germline V gives CDR1 MNHEY, CDR2 SVGAGI. V lost 0 bases to trimming and J lost 0 bases; unmatched junction nucleotides: 8. CDR3 size: 19 residues. CDR3 region: CASSYSPPGQSSGANVLTF. The CDR3 DNA follows: TGTGCCAGCAGTTACTCCCCTCCGGGACAGAGCTCTGGGGCCAACGTCCTGACTTTC.

In its sample, this clonotype was seen many times. V and J are TRBV5-1 and TRBJ2-5; D uncertain. V was shortened by 4 bases and J by 4 bases, with 11 bases between the two germline ends. The germline gives CDR1 SGHRS, CDR2 YFSETQ. CDR3 length: 13 residues. The CDR3 loop reads CASSADARETQYF. The CDR3 bases are TGCGCCAGCAGCGCGGACGCGAGAGAGACCCAGTACTTC.

This clonotype was observed at least ten times. This chain uses TRBV12-3 or TRBV12-4 with TRBJ1-4; D perhaps matches TRBD1 (5 bases). V lost 4 bases and J lost 14, with 20 bases in between. This CDR3 spans 14 amino acids. The CDR3 protein is CASSSTGTTSRLFF. In DNA form, the CDR3 reads TGTGCCAGCAGTTCGACCGGGACTACCAGTCGGCTGTTTTTT.

This clonotype appeared many times. The rearrangement links TRBV10-2 to TRBJ2-3; 8 nucleotides line up with TRBD2. The CDR3 is made up of 15 amino acids. The germline V gene has CDR1 WSHSY and CDR2 SAAADI. V dropped 3 bases and J dropped 4; count of bases not matched to a gene: 6. The DNA of the CDR3 is TGCGCCAGCAGTGATAACGGGGGGGCTCCAGATACGCAGTATTTT. Protein: CASSDNGGAPDTQYF.

This clonotype appeared many times. This chain links TRBV12-3 or TRBV12-4 with TRBJ1-1, with a possible D match to TRBD1 (5 bases). The V end lost 2 bases, the J end lost 5 bases, and 15 bases lay between the germline ends. The CDR3 consists of 15 residues. The CDR3 loop is CASSLRGRGETEAFF. In nucleotides, the CDR3 is TGTGCCAGCAGTTTACGGGGCCGTGGGGAGACTGAAGCTTTCTTT.

This clonotype appeared many times. The chain uses TRBV5-1 and TRBJ2-7; possible D gene TRBD1, 6 bases. The CDR3 has 15 amino acids. CDR1 SGHRS and CDR2 YFSETQ come from the germline V gene. V lost 3 bases to trimming and J lost 0 bases, with 13 bases between them. The CDR3 spells CASSSGQLHSYEQYF. DNA for the CDR3: TGCGCCAGCAGCTCCGGACAGCTCCACTCCTACGAGCAGTACTTC.

This clonotype was found many times. One junction end does not reproduce the germline sequence, and a read error may be involved. The chain is built from TRBV10-3 and TRBJ2-3; a possible D gene is TRBD2 (5 bases). Looked up from germline, CDR1 is ENHRY and CDR2 is SYGVKD. This CDR3 has 16 residues. CDR3 sequence (DNA): TGTGCCATCACTGAGTCGACTCTTGGCGGGACAGATACGCAGTATTTT. Amino acid sequence: CAITESTLGGTDTQYF.

This clonotype was detected many times. The rearrangement joins TRBV29-1 to TRBJ2-3; possibly TRBD2 for D (6 bases). Germline values: CDR1 SQVTM, CDR2 ANQGSEA. Trimming took 7 bases from V and 6 from J, leaving 20 bases between them. The CDR3 covers 14 residues. The CDR3 spells CSGLSGTPRDTQYF. CDR3 coding DNA: TGCAGCGGACTATCCGGGACTCCACGGGATACGCAGTATTTT.

This clonotype was detected only a few times. A much larger clone differs by one base, so this may be a read error. The V gene is TRBV5-5, the J gene TRBJ1-3; D is unresolved. V lost 4 bases and J lost 10, with 15 bases in between. The CDR3 loop spans 13 amino acids. Germline V gene sequence: CDR1 SGHKS, CDR2 YYEKEE (reference sequence). The CDR3 coding sequence is TGTGCCAGCAGCCCCAGCCCGGAAAAAACCATATATTTT. This codes for CASSPSPEKTIYF.

This clonotype was counted ten times or more. CDR3 sequence (DNA): TGCGCCAGCAGCTTGGCGGGGGGCAACTACGAGCAGTACTTC. It yields the protein CASSLAGGNYEQYF. The chain links TRBV5-1 to TRBJ2-7, with a possible D match to TRBD2 (7 bases). Germline lookup yields CDR1 SGHRS and CDR2 YFSETQ. Trimming took 0 bases from V and 3 from J, leaving 10 bases between them. The CDR3 extends over 14 amino acids.

This clonotype was picked up many times. This sequence joins TRBV5-1 and TRBJ2-7, with 8 bases identical to TRBD1. V was pared by 6 bases and J by 0 bases, with 2 bases of the junction left unmatched. The CDR3 covers 13 residues. Germline V gene data show CDR1 as SGHRS and CDR2 as YFSETQ. CDR3 DNA: TGCGCCAGCAAGACAGGGGACTCCTACGAGCAGTACTTC. As protein: CASKTGDSYEQYF.

Concerning this clonotype: A much larger clonotype is one base distant, so this may be a read error. The rearrangement joins TRBV12-3 or TRBV12-4 to TRBJ1-5; D is uncertain. V lost 5 bases and J lost 2, with 13 bases in between. The CDR3 consists of 15 residues. CDR3 DNA: TGTGCCAGCAGTCCGTTGTGGCAGGGCAATCAGCCCCAGCATTTT. It translates to CASSPLWQGNQPQHF.

Many counts were recorded for this clonotype. V is TRBV20-1 and J is TRBJ1-4; D unclear. The CDR3 is made up of 14 amino acids. With 0 bases removed from V and 7 bases from J, the gap between germline ends came to 12 bases. Germline V CDR1 and CDR2: DFQATT, SNEGSKA (reference sequence). In nucleotides, the CDR3 is TGCAGTGCTAGAGATCAAAGGGAAGCTGAAAAACTGTTTTTT. Its protein product is CSARDQREAEKLFF.

Ten or more counts support this clonotype. The CDR3 nucleotides read TGTGCCAGCAGTTTGTACCTAAACACTGAAGCTTTCTTT. Translating it yields CASSLYLNTEAFF. This chain joins TRBV12-3 or TRBV12-4 and TRBJ1-1; D uncertain. The V gene lost 3 bases and the J gene lost 2 bases, with 7 bases spanning the gap. The CDR3 sequence is 13 residues long.

This clonotype came up many times. The CDR3 coding sequence is TGCAGTGCTAGGACAGTGAATCAGCCCCAGCATTTT. Translating gives CSARTVNQPQHF. V gene TRBV20-1 combines with J gene TRBJ1-5; D may be TRBD1 (5 bases). Trimming left V 3 bases short and J 4 bases short, with 7 bases between. The CDR3 spans 12 residues. From germline, CDR1 is DFQATT and CDR2 SNEGSKA (reference sequence).

Ten or more counts support this clonotype. V and J are TRBV5-1 and TRBJ2-2; D is undetermined. This CDR3 has 14 residues. Trimming removed 0 bases at V and 5 bases at J, with 8 bases between. The germline V gene encodes CDR1 SGHRS and CDR2 YFSETQ. The CDR3 region has the DNA TGCGCCAGCAGCTTGGCCGCTGTTACCGGGGAGCTGTTTTTT. Encoded protein: CASSLAAVTGELFF.

In this sample, this clonotype turned up many times. The gene calls are TRBV9 and TRBJ1-2; D unclear. V lost 2 bases and J lost 3, with 14 bases in between. Germline CDR1 is SGDLS and CDR2 is YYNGEE. There are 15 residues in the CDR3. The chain's CDR3 is CASSVSPNTDYGYTF. In nucleotides, the CDR3 is TGTGCCAGCAGCGTCTCTCCTAATACTGACTATGGCTACACCTTC.